The 23 T cell receptor beta chains given below trace back to one sample, sequenced in a study of post-analysis software for immune sequencing data (dated by TCRdb to between 2015 and 2016). What the authors observed across the whole study: Significantly higher frequencies in patients than in controls were found for roughly five TRBV segments, including TRBV5-6, TRBV5-1 and TRBV20-1.

The method was PCR. The instrument was an Illumina HiSeq 2500. Unique molecular identifiers were incorporated into TCR beta cDNA libraries to reduce PCR and sequencing biases. The raw public reads went through TCRdb reprocessing: fastp at Q25, MiXCR clone calling, in-frame beta chains kept. Every distinct CDR3 protein forms one entry, paired with its most common genes and DNA. The sample yields fewer than 900,000 distinct CDR3 sequences; around 45% were counted once. Of the sample, 4.9% is held by the ten largest clones. Antigen specificity for these receptors is unknown. The sample comprised blood. The receptors come from a girl aged 10 to 17 with multiple sclerosis.

This clonotype was seen a few times. The chain's CDR3 is CASTLAGAHEQFF. Written as DNA, the CDR3 is TGTGCCAGCACCTTAGCGGGAGCCCATGAGCAGTTCTTC. The chain uses TRBV12-3 or TRBV12-4 and TRBJ2-1; 9 bases are shared with TRBD2. After removal of 7 bases from V and 8 bases from J, the junction contained 6 bases not matched to a gene. The CDR3 runs 13 residues.

This clonotype was detected only a few times. The chain recombines TRBV7-2 with TRBJ2-1; 9 bases align to TRBD1. The end of the DNA fits TRBJ2-7 better, so the J call may be wrong. The CDR3 is 16 amino acids. Germline CDR1 and CDR2: SGHTA and FQGNSA. The chain's CDR3 is CASSVIGTGTPYEQYF. For the CDR3, the DNA is TGTGCCAGCAGCGTAATTGGGACAGGGACCCCCTACGAGCAGTACTTC.

This clonotype was observed a handful of times. The rearrangement links TRBV7-6 to TRBJ2-3; 7 bases are a match to TRBD1. Germline trimming cut 5 bases from V and 6 bases from J; bases unmatched to any gene: 11. CDR1 and CDR2 (germline): SGHVS, FNYEAQ. This CDR3 contains 15 residues. This chain's CDR3 is CASSTRTGPADTQYF. The CDR3 coding sequence is TGTGCCAGCAGCACCCGGACAGGCCCTGCGGATACGCAGTATTTT.

In its sample, this clonotype was seen a few times. The chain employs TRBV7-9 and TRBJ1-6; D is possibly TRBD1 (6 bases). CDR3 length: 15 amino acids. V dropped 8 bases and J dropped 6 bases, with 17 bases sitting between them. CDR1 is SEHNR and CDR2 is FQNEAQ in the germline V gene (reference sequence). For the CDR3, the DNA is TGTGCCAGCCGGAAAGGGGGTCTAGGTAATTCACCCCTCCACTTT. Its translation is CASRKGGLGNSPLHF.

The chain employs TRBV27 and TRBJ2-7; 7 bases agree with TRBD1. The closer fit of TRBJ2-5 to the DNA end suggests the J call may be wrong. Germline V gene lookup returns CDR1 MNHEY and CDR2 SMNVEV (reference sequence). There are 15 residues in the CDR3. CDR3 sequence (DNA): TGTGCCAGCAGTTTATCGAGGGGGCGGAGGGAGACCCAGTACTTC. Its translation is CASSLSRGRRETQYF.

The chain employs TRBV7-9 and TRBJ2-5, with D perhaps given as TRBD1 or TRBD2 (5 bases each). The better agreement between TRBJ2-1 and the DNA end casts doubt on the J call. Germline V gene data show CDR1 as SEHNR and CDR2 as FQNEAQ (reference sequence). The CDR3 runs 16 residues. CDR3 residues: CASSPQGVRSQETQFF. In DNA form, the CDR3 reads TGTGCCAGCAGCCCCCAGGGAGTTCGGTCCCAAGAGACCCAGTTCTTC.

This clonotype was detected only once. The rearrangement links TRBV5-1 to TRBJ2-5; TRBD2 matches at 7 bases. This CDR3 spans 13 amino acids. The V gene end was trimmed by 4 bases and the J gene end by 11 bases; junction bases not matched to a gene: 11. The germline CDR1 and CDR2 sequences are SGHRS and YFSETQ. The CDR3 loop reads CASSPNAAGEQYF. Here the CDR3 DNA reads TGCGCCAGCAGCCCGAACGCGGCGGGGGAGCAGTACTTC. The complete variable domain, with remaining parts taken from reference TRBV5-1 and TRBJ2-5, reads KAGVTQTPRYLIKTRGQQVTLSCSPISGHRSVSWYQQTPGQGLQFLFEYFSETQRNKGNFPGRFSGRQFSNSRSEMNVSTLELGDSALYLCASSPNAAGEQYFGPGTRLLVL.

This clonotype was observed a few times. V usage is TRBV12-3 or TRBV12-4 and J usage is TRBJ1-1, with D possibly matching TRBD1 (6 bases). V dropped 6 bases and J dropped 4 bases, with 15 bases sitting between them. This CDR3 has 14 amino acids. Here the CDR3 reads CASSHTGWGTEAFF. As DNA, the CDR3 is TGTGCCAGCAGCCACACAGGGTGGGGCACTGAAGCTTTCTTT.

This clonotype was counted between two and nine times. The chain employs TRBV20-1 and TRBJ2-5, with no clear D. The CDR3 runs to 12 residues. The V gene's germline CDR1 is DFQATT and CDR2 SNEGSKA (reference sequence). V shed 6 bases and J shed 4 bases, with 12 bases lying between them. The CDR3 here is CSADGEGETQYF. The CDR3 DNA follows: TGCAGTGCGGACGGAGAAGGAGAGACCCAGTACTTC.

This clonotype was counted between two and nine times. The chain links TRBV12-3 or TRBV12-4 to TRBJ1-2; the D gene is possibly TRBD1 (5 bases). The CDR3 is made up of 13 amino acids. The V end was cut by 4 bases, the J end by 4 bases, with 10 bases between. The CDR3 loop reads CASSWGGPYGYTF. CDR3 DNA: TGTGCCAGCAGTTGGGGCGGACCCTATGGCTACACCTTC.

This chain joins TRBV11-2 and TRBJ2-3; TRBD1 is a possible D gene (6 bases). Germline values: CDR1 SGHAT, CDR2 FQNNGV. Trimming removed 6 bases at V and 0 bases at J, with 19 bases between. The CDR3 has 17 residues. CDR3 nucleotide sequence: TGTGCCAGCAGACGCCAGCCGAGGGGGACCAGCACAGATACGCAGTATTTT. Protein: CASRRQPRGTSTDTQYF.

This clonotype was counted a few times. The chain couples TRBV25-1 to TRBJ2-7, with no clear D. Germline V gene lookup returns CDR1 MGHDK and CDR2 SYGVNS. The CDR3 has 16 residues. Deletions cut 0 bases from V and 5 bases from J, with 17 bases between. The CDR3 DNA reads TGTGCCAGCAGTGAATATTTTGACGGCGCCAGGAACGAGCAGTACTTC. Protein sequence: CASSEYFDGARNEQYF.

This clonotype showed up just a few times. The chain links TRBV7-6 to TRBJ2-5; 8 bases map to TRBD2. The length of the CDR3 is 16 residues. The germline gives CDR1 SGHVS, CDR2 FNYEAQ. Trimming took 7 bases from V and 3 from J; bases not matched to a gene: 13. CDR3 coding DNA: TGTGCCAGCATCAAACGGGGGCTAGCGGGCGAAGAGACCCAGTACTTC. Its translation: CASIKRGLAGEETQYF.

The V and J genes are TRBV7-2 and TRBJ2-1, with 11 bases lining up with TRBD2. Losses at the gene ends were 3 bases for V and 0 bases for J; bases not matched to a gene: 13. In germline, CDR1 is SGHTA, CDR2 FQGNSA. The CDR3 is 20 amino acids. The CDR3 bases are TGTGCCAGCAGCTTTGCGGGACTAGCGGATCCGGGGAGCTCCTACAATGAGCAGTTCTTC. As protein: CASSFAGLADPGSSYNEQFF.

This rearrangement joins TRBV12-3 or TRBV12-4 to TRBJ2-1, with D perhaps matching TRBD1 (5 bases). The CDR3 consists of 14 residues. Trimming left V 10 bases short and J 6 bases short, with 19 bases between. For the CDR3, the DNA is TGTGCCAACAGGTTCGCGGCAGGGCTCAATGAGCAGTTCTTC. Amino acids: CANRFAAGLNEQFF.

The chain recombines TRBV10-3 with TRBJ1-6; D is possibly TRBD1 (6 bases). CDR1 ENHRY and CDR2 SYGVKD come from the germline V gene. The CDR3 is 15 residues long. Trimming took off 5 bases at V and 6 bases at J, with 14 bases between the two ends. CDR3 region: CAISTDRLGNSPLHF. The CDR3 DNA sequence: TGTGCCATCAGTACTGACAGGTTGGGTAATTCACCCCTCCACTTT.

This clonotype has only one observation. V and J are TRBV19 and TRBJ1-1; 7 positions agree with TRBD1. There are 12 residues in the CDR3. Germline V gene lookup returns CDR1 LNHDA and CDR2 SQIVND (reference sequence). The V segment lost 7 bases and the J segment 10 bases; nucleotides outside the gene matches: 9. The DNA for the CDR3 is TGTGCCAGTACCGGCCCGGACAGGATAGCTTTCTTT. This sequence encodes CASTGPDRIAFF.

The J gene is TRBJ1-2, the V gene TRBV10-3, with 8 bases matching TRBD1. Germline-derived CDR1 and CDR2 are ENHRY and SYGVKD. The CDR3 length is 16 residues. The V and J ends lost 3 bases and 1 base, in that order; junction bases with no gene match: 7. In DNA form, the CDR3 reads TGTGCCATCAGTGACCGGGACAGGAGCGGTAACTATGGCTACACCTTC. Translating it yields CAISDRDRSGNYGYTF.

The genes are TRBV7-2 and TRBJ1-4, with D unresolved. V was cut by 3 bases and J by 5 bases, with 10 bases left in between. The CDR3 is made up of 14 amino acids. From germline, CDR1 is SGHTA and CDR2 FQGNSA. The CDR3 region has the DNA TGTGCCAGCAGCTTTGCTAGCCAAAATGAAAAACTGTTTTTT. Protein product: CASSFASQNEKLFF.

This clonotype has just a few counts. The chain employs TRBV6-5 and TRBJ2-3; 11 bases align to TRBD2. V gave up 4 bases and J gave up 1 base; unmatched junction bases: 7. This CDR3 is built from 17 residues. Germline loops: CDR1 MNHEY, CDR2 SVGAGI. The DNA for the CDR3 is TGTGCCAGCAGTTCGTTACTAGCGGGAGACCGCACAGATACGCAGTATTTT. Encoded protein: CASSSLLAGDRTDTQYF.

V usage is TRBV9 and J usage is TRBJ2-1; D tentatively reads TRBD1 or TRBD2 (5 bases each). This CDR3 has 14 residues. The V end was cut by 4 bases, the J end by 8 bases, with 16 bases between. Looked up from germline, CDR1 is SGDLS and CDR2 is YYNGEE. CDR3 in DNA: TGTGCCAGCAGCCGCGTTGGGACGATCCATGAGCAGTTCTTC. Its protein product is CASSRVGTIHEQFF.

The rearrangement links TRBV20-1 to TRBJ1-5, with unresolved D. V dropped 7 bases and J dropped 5 bases, with 12 bases sitting between them. The germline V gene has CDR1 DFQATT and CDR2 SNEGSKA (reference sequence). The CDR3 runs 12 residues. The CDR3 region is CSVGRLDQPQHF. In DNA form, the CDR3 reads TGCAGTGTGGGCAGGCTGGATCAGCCCCAGCATTTT.

The J gene is TRBJ1-2, the V gene TRBV6-5, with no clear D. The V gene lost 4 bases and the J gene lost 3 bases, with 9 bases spanning the gap. Germline values: CDR1 MNHEY, CDR2 SVGAGI. The CDR3 sequence is 13 residues long. The chain's CDR3 is CASSFHQDYGYTF. The CDR3 coding sequence is TGTGCCAGCAGTTTCCATCAAGACTATGGCTACACCTTC.